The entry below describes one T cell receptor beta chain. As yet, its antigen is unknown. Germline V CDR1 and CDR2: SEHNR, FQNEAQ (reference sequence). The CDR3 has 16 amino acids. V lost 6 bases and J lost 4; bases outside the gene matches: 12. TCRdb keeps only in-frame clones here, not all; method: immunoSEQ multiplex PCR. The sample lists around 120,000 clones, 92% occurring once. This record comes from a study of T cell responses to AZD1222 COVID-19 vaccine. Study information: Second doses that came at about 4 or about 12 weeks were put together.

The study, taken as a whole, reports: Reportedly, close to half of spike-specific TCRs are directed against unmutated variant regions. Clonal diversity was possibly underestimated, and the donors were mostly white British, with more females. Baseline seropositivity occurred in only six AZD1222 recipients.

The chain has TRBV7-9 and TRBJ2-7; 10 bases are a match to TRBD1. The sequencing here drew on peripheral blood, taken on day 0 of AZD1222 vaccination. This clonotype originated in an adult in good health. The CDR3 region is CASRPPTGTGVYEQYF. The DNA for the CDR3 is TGTGCCAGCAGACCACCAACCGGGACAGGGGTTTACGAGCAGTACTTC.